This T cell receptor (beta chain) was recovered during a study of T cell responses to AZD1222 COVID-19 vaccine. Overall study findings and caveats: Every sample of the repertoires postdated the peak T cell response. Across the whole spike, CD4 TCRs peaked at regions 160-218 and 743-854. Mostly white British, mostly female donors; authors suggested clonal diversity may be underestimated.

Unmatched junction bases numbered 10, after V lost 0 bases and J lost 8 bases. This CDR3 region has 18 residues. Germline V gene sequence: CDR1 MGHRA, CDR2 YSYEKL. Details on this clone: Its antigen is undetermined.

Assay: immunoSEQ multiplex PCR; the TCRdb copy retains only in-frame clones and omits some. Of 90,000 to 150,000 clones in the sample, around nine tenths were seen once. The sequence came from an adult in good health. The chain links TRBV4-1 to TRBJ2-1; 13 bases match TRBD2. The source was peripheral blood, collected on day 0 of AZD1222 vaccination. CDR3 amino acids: CASSQDPQTSGGVHEQFF. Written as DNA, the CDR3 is TGCGCCAGCAGCCAAGATCCCCAAACTAGCGGGGGGGTCCATGAGCAGTTCTTC.